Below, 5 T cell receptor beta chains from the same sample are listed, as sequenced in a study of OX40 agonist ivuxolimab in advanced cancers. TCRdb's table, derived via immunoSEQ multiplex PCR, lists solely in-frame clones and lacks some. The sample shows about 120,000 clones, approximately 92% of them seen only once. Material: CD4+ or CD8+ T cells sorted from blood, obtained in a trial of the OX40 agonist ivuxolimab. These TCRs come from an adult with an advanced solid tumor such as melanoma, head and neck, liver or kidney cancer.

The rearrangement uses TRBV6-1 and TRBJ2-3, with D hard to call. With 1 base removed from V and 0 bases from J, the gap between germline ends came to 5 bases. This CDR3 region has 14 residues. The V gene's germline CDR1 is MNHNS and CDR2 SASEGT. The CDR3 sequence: CASSEVGSTDTQYF. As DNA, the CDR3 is TGTGCCAGCAGTGAAGTGGGAAGCACAGATACGCAGTATTTT.

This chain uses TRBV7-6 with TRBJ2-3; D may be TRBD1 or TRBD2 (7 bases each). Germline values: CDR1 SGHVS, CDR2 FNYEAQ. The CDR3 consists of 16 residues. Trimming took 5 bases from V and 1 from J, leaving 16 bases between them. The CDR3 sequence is CASSQRQGGGTDTQYF. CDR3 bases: TGTGCCAGCAGCCAGCGACAGGGAGGGGGCACAGATACGCAGTATTTT.

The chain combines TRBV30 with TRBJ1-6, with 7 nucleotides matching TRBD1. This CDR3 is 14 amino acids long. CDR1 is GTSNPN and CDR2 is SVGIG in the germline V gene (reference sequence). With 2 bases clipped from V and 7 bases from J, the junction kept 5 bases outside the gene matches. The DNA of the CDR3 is TGTGCCTGGAGTAGAGGGGGACAGAATTCACCCCTCCACTTT. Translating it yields CAWSRGGQNSPLHF.

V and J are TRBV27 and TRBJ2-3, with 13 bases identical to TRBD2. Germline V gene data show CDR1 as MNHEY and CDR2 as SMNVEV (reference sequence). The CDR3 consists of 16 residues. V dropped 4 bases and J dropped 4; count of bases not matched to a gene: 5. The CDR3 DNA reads TGTGCCAGCAGTTCGGGACTAGCGGGAACCTCAGATACGCAGTATTTT. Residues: CASSSGLAGTSDTQYF.

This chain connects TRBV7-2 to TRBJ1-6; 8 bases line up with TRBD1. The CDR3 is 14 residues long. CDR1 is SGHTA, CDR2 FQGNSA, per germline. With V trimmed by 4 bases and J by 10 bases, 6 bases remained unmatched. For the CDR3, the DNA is TGTGCCAGCAGCTCCGGACAGGGAGTCTCACCCCTCCACTTT. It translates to CASSSGQGVSPLHF.